This T cell receptor beta chain stems from a study of OX40 agonist ivuxolimab in advanced cancers. Looking at the study overall: Ivuxolimab was a fully human IgG2 agonistic monoclonal antibody targeting the costimulatory receptor OX40 (CD134). Intravenous ivuxolimab was administered to patients every 2 weeks at six dose levels: 0.01, 0.1, 0.3, 1.5, 3 and 10 mg/kg. Of the 52 patients in dose escalation, about 20 had hepatocellular carcinoma, some 15 had melanoma, 9 had renal cell carcinoma and 9 had head and neck cancer. In the dose-escalation cohort, approximately 83% of patients were male, and the mean age was roughly 56 years with a range of roughly 20 to 79. Prior anti-PD-1, anti-PD-L1 or anti-CTLA-4 therapy was permitted, and 40% of dose-escalation patients had received checkpoint inhibitors. Partial responses occurred in three dose-escalation patients, of whom one had hepatocellular carcinoma and two had cutaneous melanoma. Peripheral TCRbeta sequencing was intended to test whether TCR sequence diversity was altered and clonal T-cell expansion was caused by ivuxolimab. The monotherapy dose-escalation portion (N of about 50 patients) of the phase I ivuxolimab trial is reported in the paper.

To sequence the TCRbeta CDR3 region, genomic DNA was isolated from the sorted cells. The immunoSEQ Assay was used to sequence the TCRbeta CDR3 regions. Sourced from immuneACCESS, this table was stored by TCRdb with only in-frame sequences that have V and J called. A share of the clones is absent; for the studies checked, an unresolved V gene accounts for under half, and the remainder has no known explanation. Across this sample there are about 46,000 clones, with around nine tenths seen only once. 11% of the sample rests with the top ten. Overall results and qualifications from the work: Low levels of normalized T-cell clonal expansion were also seen in some nonresponding patients. At doses of 0.1 to 3.0 mg/kg, clonal expansion of both CD4+ and CD8+ T cells in blood was seen between baseline and week 6. Partial responders in the 0.1-3.0 mg/kg groups had among the lowest normalized peripheral clonal expansion, especially among CD8+ T cells. After ivuxolimab, CD8+ T cells had more expanded clones than CD4+ T cells on average. The antigen specificity of the clonally expanded peripheral T cells was not determined.

The trial excluded patients who had a history of autoimmune disease or were on systemic immunosuppression. Peripheral blood for TCR sequencing was drawn from every dose cohort at baseline, at cycle 4 day 1 and at cycle 7 day 1. Samples came from an open-label, multicenter, first-in-human phase I dose-escalation trial of ivuxolimab. The trial enrolled adults with locally advanced or metastatic head and neck squamous cell, hepatocellular, melanoma or renal cell carcinoma. Before TCR sequencing, CD4+ T cells and CD8+ T cells from peripheral blood were sorted into separate populations. With respect to this clone: The antigen it recognizes is unknown. Base qualities are missing; no much larger clone stands one base away.

This specimen was CD4+ or CD8+ T cells sorted from blood, taken in a trial of the OX40 agonist ivuxolimab. This clonotype was sampled from an adult with an advanced solid tumor such as melanoma, head and neck, liver or kidney cancer.

The CDR3 loop reads CSVEYGYEQYF. The base sequence is TGCAGCGTTGAATACGGCTACGAGCAGTACTTC. The V gene is TRBV29-1 and the J gene is TRBJ2-7; no confident D gene assignment can be made. V and J lose 2 bases and 3 bases, and a span of 5 bases separates them. CDR1 and CDR2 (SQVTM, ANQGSEA) derive from the germline V gene. Reading from cysteine to phenylalanine, the CDR3 counts 11 amino acids. Of the read, only the CDR3 DNA is kept; its 33 bases are in frame from base 1.